The T cell receptor (beta chain) under discussion was sequenced for a study of blood T cells in healthy people across ages. Each sample yielded at least 5 micrograms of PBMC total RNA. A second about 7 to 11 cycle PCR used barcoded and J-beta primers. Samples each returned at least 3 million CDR3-containing paired-end reads. TCRdb reanalysed the 5' RACE reads using MiXCR and keeps one entry per CDR3 protein. The table includes 350,000 to 450,000 distinct CDR3 sequences, roughly half detected once. This clonotype has a count of ten or more. The antigen is undetermined. Findings and limits, study-wide: PBMCs that were unsorted prevented a conclusive naive versus antigen-experienced comparison. Fewer expanded clones and more diversity marked long-lived versus aged donors.

CDR3 length: 13 amino acids. Between the trimmed V and J ends, which lost 4 bases and 5 bases, there was a span of 12 bases. Germline V CDR1 and CDR2: SGHRS, YFSETQ. V usage is TRBV5-1 and J usage is TRBJ2-5; unclear D gene. The sample was blood. The receptor was derived from a man in his sixties in good health. The CDR3 here is CASSPVGGETQYF. The DNA for the CDR3 is TGCGCCAGCAGCCCAGTGGGCGGTGAGACCCAGTACTTC.